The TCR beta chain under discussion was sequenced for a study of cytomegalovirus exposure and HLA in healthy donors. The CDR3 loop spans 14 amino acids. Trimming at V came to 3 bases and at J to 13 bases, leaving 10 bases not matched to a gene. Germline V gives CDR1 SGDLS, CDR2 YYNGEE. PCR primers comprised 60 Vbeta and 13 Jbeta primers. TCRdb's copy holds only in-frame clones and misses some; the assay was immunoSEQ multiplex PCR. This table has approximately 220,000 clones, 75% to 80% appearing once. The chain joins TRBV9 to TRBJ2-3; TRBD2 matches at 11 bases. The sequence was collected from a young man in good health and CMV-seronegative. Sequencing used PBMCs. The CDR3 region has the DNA TGTGCCAGCAGCGCCATGGGTAGCGGGGGGGAGAAGTATTTT. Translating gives CASSAMGSGGEKYF.